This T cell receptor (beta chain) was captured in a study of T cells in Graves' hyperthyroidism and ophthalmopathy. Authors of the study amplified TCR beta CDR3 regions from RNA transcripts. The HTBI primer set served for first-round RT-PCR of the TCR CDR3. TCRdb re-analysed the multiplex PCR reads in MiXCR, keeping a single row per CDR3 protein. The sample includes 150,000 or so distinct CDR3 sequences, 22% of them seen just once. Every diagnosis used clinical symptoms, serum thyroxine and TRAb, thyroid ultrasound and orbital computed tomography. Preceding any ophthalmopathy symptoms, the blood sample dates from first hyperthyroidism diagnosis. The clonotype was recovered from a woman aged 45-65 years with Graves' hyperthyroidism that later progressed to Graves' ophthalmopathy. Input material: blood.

The CDR3 region is CASSSPGTGIQPQHF. The CDR3 DNA reads as TGTGCCAGCAGCTCCCCCGGGACAGGGATTCAGCCCCAGCATTTT. The V call is TRBV7-2, the J call TRBJ1-5; 9 bases fit TRBD1. The CDR3 consists of 15 residues. V lost 4 bases, J lost 6 bases, and 7 bases stayed unmatched. The V gene's germline CDR1 is SGHTA and CDR2 FQGNSA.